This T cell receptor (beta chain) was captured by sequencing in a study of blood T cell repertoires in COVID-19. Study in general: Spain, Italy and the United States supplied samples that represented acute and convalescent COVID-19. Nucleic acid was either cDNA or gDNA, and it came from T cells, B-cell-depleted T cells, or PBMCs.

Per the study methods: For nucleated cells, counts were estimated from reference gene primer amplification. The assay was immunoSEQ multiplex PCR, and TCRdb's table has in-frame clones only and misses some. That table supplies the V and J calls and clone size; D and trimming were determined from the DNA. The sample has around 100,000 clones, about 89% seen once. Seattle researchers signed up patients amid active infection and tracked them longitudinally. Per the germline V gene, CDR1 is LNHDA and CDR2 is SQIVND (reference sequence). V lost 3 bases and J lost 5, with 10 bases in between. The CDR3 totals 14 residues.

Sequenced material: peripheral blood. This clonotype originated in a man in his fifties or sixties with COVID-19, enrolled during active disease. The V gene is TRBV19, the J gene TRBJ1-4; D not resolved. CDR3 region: CASSIGGKNEKLFF. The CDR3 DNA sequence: TGTGCCAGTAGTATCGGCGGCAAAAATGAAAAACTGTTTTTT.